The entry below gives a single T cell receptor (beta chain) sequence along with its context. The controls, all healthy donors, were matched for age and sex. While CD8+ and CD4+ T cells were isolated negatively, TEMRA cells were enriched by FACS. These data belong to a study of CD8 T cells in Susac syndrome. The RNA, about 0.45 to 1 ug, was put through reverse transcription using random hexamers. By means of immunoSEQ multiplex PCR, TCR beta CDR3 spanning 54 Vbeta and 13 Jbeta underwent amplification. From the immunoSEQ multiplex PCR reads, TCRdb called clonotypes with MiXCR, one entry per CDR3 protein. The profile shows roughly 200,000 distinct CDR3 sequences, approximately 93% of them singletons. Trimming took off 4 bases at V and 0 bases at J, with 12 bases between the two ends. The CDR3 is 15 amino acids. CDR1 is SGDLS and CDR2 is YYNGEE in the germline V gene.

This chain connects TRBV9 to TRBJ2-3, with no clear D. Sequences were obtained from CD4+ T cells from PBMCs. The TCR was taken from a human donor in good health. The CDR3 nucleotides are TGTGCCAGCAGCTTAAGTGCTTCTAGCACAGATACGCAGTATTTT. It codes for CASSLSASSTDTQYF. Variable domain in full (rest from reference TRBV9 and TRBJ2-3): DSGVTQTPKHLITATGQRVTLRCSPRSGDLSVYWYQQSLDQGLQFLIQYYNGEERAKGNILERFSAQQFPDLHSELNLSSLELGDSALYFCASSLSASSTDTQYFGPGTRLTVL.